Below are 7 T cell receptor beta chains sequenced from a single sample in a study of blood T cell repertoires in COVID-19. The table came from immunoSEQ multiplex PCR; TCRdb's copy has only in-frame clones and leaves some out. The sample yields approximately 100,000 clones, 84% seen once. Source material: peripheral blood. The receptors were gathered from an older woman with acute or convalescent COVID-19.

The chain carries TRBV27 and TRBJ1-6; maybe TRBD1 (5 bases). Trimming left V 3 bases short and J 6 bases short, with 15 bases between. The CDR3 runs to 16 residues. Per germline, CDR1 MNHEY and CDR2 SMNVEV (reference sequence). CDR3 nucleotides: TGTGCCAGCAGTTTGGGACTCGGCAGGGCTAATTCACCCCTCCACTTT. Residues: CASSLGLGRANSPLHF.

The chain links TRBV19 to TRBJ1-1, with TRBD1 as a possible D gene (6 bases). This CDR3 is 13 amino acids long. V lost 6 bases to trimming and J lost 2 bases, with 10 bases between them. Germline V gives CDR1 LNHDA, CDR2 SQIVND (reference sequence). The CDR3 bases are TGTGCCAGTAGCGGACAGCTTAACACTGAAGCTTTCTTT. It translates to CASSGQLNTEAFF.

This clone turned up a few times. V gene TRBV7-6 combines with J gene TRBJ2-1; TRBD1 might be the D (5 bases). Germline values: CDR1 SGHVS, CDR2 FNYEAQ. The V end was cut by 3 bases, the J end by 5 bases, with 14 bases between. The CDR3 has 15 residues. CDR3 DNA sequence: TGTGCCAGCAGCTTGGACACCTTCCCCGACAATGAGCAGTTCTTC. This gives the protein CASSLDTFPDNEQFF.

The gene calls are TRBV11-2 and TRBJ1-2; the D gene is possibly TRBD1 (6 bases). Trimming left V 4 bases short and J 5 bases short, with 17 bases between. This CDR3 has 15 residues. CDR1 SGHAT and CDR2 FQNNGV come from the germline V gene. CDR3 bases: TGTGCCAGCAGCTCCTCTGGGGGCAGTGGGTATGGCTACACCTTC. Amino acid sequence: CASSSSGGSGYGYTF. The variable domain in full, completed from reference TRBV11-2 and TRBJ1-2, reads EAGVAQSPRYKIIEKRQSVAFWCNPISGHATLYWYQQILGQGPKLLIQFQNNGVVDDSQLPKDRFSAERLKGVDSTLKIQPAKLEDSAVYLCASSSSGGSGYGYTFGSGTRLTVV.

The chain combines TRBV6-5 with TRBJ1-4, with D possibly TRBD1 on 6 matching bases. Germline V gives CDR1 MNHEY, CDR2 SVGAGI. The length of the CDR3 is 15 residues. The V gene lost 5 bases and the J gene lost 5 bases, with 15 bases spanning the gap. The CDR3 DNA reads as TGTGCCAGCAGTCCCAAGGGGGTTAGGAATGAAAAACTGTTTTTT. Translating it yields CASSPKGVRNEKLFF.

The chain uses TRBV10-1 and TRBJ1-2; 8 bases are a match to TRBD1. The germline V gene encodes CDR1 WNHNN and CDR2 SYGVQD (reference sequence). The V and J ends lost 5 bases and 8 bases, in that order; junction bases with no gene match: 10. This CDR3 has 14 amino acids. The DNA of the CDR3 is TGCGCCAGCAGTCCAAGGACAGGGTTTGACGGCTACACCTTC. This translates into CASSPRTGFDGYTF.

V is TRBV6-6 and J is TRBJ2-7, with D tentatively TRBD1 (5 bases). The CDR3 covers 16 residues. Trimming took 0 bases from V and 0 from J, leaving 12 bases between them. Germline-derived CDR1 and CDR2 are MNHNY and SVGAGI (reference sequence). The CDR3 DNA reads TGTGCCAGCAGTTACTCGAGGCAGGGAAGCTCCTACGAGCAGTACTTC. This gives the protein CASSYSRQGSSYEQYF.